The clone carrying this T cell receptor (beta chain) was seen a handful of times. TCRdb re-analysed the RT-PCR reads in MiXCR, keeping a single row per CDR3 protein. This table has roughly 620,000 distinct CDR3 sequences, around 11% appearing once. This sample is drawn from a study of response to subunit inactivated influenza vaccine. The CDR3 covers 15 residues. Germline V lookup: CDR1 MNHEY, CDR2 SMNVEV (reference sequence). Losses at the gene ends were 3 bases for V and 10 bases for J; bases not matched to a gene: 9. These sequences were also reported in another study, on T cells expressing NK-cell markers. That paper notes: TCR beta libraries carry UMIs added by 5'RACE template switching. From sorted CD3+CD56+NKG2C+, CD3+CD56+NKG2C- and CD3+CD56-NKG2C+ T cells came the TCR beta repertoires. More than 5 of the donors carried dominant NKG2C+ clonotypes that took up about 1.0-7.0% of their CD8+ T cells. A few donors' CD3+CD56-NKG2C+ cells were dominated by the same clonotypes. HCMV specificity of expanded NKG2C+ T cell clones remained unclear.

Source: PBMCs from blood, taken on the day of vaccination. The receptor's source is a man in his forties or fifties who received an inactivated influenza vaccine. The chain carries TRBV27 and TRBJ1-6; 7 bases match TRBD1. The CDR3 is CASSFTSGGRSPLHF. In nucleotides, the CDR3 is TGTGCCAGCAGTTTCACCTCAGGGGGTCGATCACCCCTCCACTTT.